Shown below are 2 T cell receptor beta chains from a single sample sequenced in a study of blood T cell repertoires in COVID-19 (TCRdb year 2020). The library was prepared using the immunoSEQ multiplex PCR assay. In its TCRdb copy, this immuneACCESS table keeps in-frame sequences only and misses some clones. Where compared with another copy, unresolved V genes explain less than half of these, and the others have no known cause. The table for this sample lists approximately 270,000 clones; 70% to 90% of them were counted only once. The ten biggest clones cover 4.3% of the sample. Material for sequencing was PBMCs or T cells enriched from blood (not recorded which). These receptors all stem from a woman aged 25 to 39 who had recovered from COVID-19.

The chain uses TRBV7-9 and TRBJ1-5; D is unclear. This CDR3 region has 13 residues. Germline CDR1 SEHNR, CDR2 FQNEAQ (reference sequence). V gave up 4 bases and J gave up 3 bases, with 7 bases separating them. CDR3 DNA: TGTGCCAGCAGCTCCCTAGCCAATCAGCCCCAGCATTTT. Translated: CASSSLANQPQHF.

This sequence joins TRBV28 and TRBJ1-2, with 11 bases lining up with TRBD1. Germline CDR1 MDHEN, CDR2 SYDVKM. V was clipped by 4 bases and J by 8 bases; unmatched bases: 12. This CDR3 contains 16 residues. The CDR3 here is CASSSQKGQGVLGYTF. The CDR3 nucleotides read TGTGCCAGCAGTTCCCAAAAGGGACAGGGGGTTTTGGGCTACACCTTC.